This TCR beta chain was sequenced in a study of cytomegalovirus exposure and HLA in healthy donors. The study, taken as a whole, reports: There were about 160 TCR beta chains listed as cytomegalovirus-associated. Later analysis suggested most CMV-associated TCR beta chains were HLA-restricted. TCR beta V segments were, for the most part, productive about 87% or about 30% of the time in an earlier analysis.

Looked up from germline, CDR1 is LNHDA and CDR2 is SQIVND (reference sequence). CDR3 size: 15 residues. V lost 2 bases to trimming and J lost 4 bases, with 12 bases between them. The primer mix had 60 Vbeta and 13 Jbeta primers. In the authors' methods: In a later analysis, roughly 10 million of around 75 million unique beta chains occurred in at least two donors. Libraries were prepared by immunoSEQ multiplex PCR; TCRdb keeps only in-frame clonotypes and omits some of them. V and J calls and clone size come straight from that table; D and trimming were deduced from the DNA. The sample includes some 96,000 clones, 64% of them seen just once. Note on this clone: What it binds is unknown.

The origin of this receptor is a man aged 60 to 75 in good health and CMV-seronegative. Sequenced sample: PBMCs. This chain joins TRBV19 and TRBJ1-5, with D possibly TRBD1 on 6 matching bases. CDR3 nucleotide sequence: TGTGCCAGTAGTATAAACAGGGCCCAAAATCAGCCCCAGCATTTT. This sequence encodes CASSINRAQNQPQHF.